This TCR beta chain was captured by sequencing in a study of cytomegalovirus exposure and HLA in healthy donors (dated by TCRdb to 2016 to 2017). About the full investigation: The 666 repertoires of the first cohort and the approximately 130 validation repertoires were produced on the same platform, according to a later analysis. The study aimed to test whether cataloging public T cell receptors could reveal signatures of past pathogen exposure. Besides the first cohort of more than 650 subjects, a separate validation cohort made up of 120 different subjects was used. The study combined high-throughput TCR immunosequencing, statistical association of individual TCRs with disease status, and machine learning to predict cytomegalovirus infection status. What the authors observed across the whole study: A later analysis found that TCRs clustered in the first cohort also tended to co-occur in the 130 or so validation repertoires, with approximately 95% of cluster scores above 0. According to the authors, the approach could potentially be generalized to other disease states and immunological phenotypes. A total of about 150 TCR beta chains were listed by the study as associated with cytomegalovirus. In both the original and validation cohorts, the classifier was reported to diagnose cytomegalovirus status with high specificity and sensitivity. Three of the identified cytomegalovirus-associated TCR beta chains were confirmed in vitro to be specific for cytomegalovirus antigens. Across donors, most TCR sequences were observed very rarely, whereas some public TCRs were present in many individuals. A later analysis had no HLA typing for the validation cohort, so co-occurrence there was scored across all 130 or so repertoires.

Separate from the approximately 670-subject first cohort, the validation cohort of 120 subjects was the group to which the donors belonged. A word on this clone: The target of this receptor is not known. No much larger clone exists at a distance of one base, and base qualities are not known.

The library was prepared using the immunoSEQ multiplex PCR assay. Turning to the authors' computational methods: A statistical classification framework was developed to diagnose cytomegalovirus status using the catalog of TCR beta chain sequences. Imported from immuneACCESS, the table was reduced by TCRdb to in-frame sequences with V and J called. These copies leave out some clones; in studies compared against another copy, an unresolved V gene accounts for under half, and the cause of the remainder is not known. The V and J calls and clone size were taken over from that table, and D and trimming were inferred from the DNA. The sample includes 170,000 or so clones, with more than 65% observed a single time. 2.8% of the sample rests with the top ten. Sequencing used PBMCs. This clonotype was sampled from a woman younger than 30 in good health and CMV-seropositive.

The DNA is TGTGCCATCAGTGAGTCAAGCCACGAGCAGTACTTC. Translated, it gives CAISESSHEQYF. The chain couples TRBV10-3 to TRBJ2-7; a confident D gene designation cannot be given. V and J are truncated by 0 bases and 5 bases respectively, leaving an intervening sequence of 5 bases. Its CDR3 holds 12 amino acids, cysteine through phenylalanine. The DNA shown is the 36-base CDR3, in frame from base 1. The germline V gene gives CDR1 as ENHRY and CDR2 as SYGVKD.